This TCR beta chain was sequenced for a study of cytomegalovirus exposure and HLA in healthy donors (dated by TCRdb to about 2017). With respect to the entire study: In an earlier analysis of 550 to 750 of the donors, approximately 300 Gb of sequence data and 90 million to 130 million unique TCR beta sequences from about 179 million T cells were reported. HLA typing covered class I and class II loci at four-digit resolution. The genetic ancestry cluster associated with self-reported Caucasian donors included 81% of the 398 genotyped donors. In a later analysis, previously published TCR beta repertoires from about 670 donors were re-analyzed and high-resolution HLA genotyping was added so that TCR occurrence patterns could be studied. The number of typed donors differed by locus: about 629-630 for A, B, C, DRB1 and DQB1; some 500 for DQA1; over 600 for DPA1; and some 450 for DPB1. Roughly 300 gigabases of sequencing data and 70 million to 85 million unique TCR sequences were included in an early release covering about 600 HLA-typed donors. All discovery cohort repertoires had been generated using a single sequencing platform. A separate validation cohort of over a hundred different subjects was used in addition to the roughly 620-subject first cohort. In an earlier analysis of more than 550 of the donors, high-throughput TCR beta sequencing was used to judge whether each TCR beta V gene segment behaved as functional or pseudogenic. A later genetic analysis took genome-wide SNP genotypes for about 55% of the 666 donors and used that subset as a discovery cohort. Alongside the repertoire data, information on donor age, sex, ethnicity and CMV serostatus was compiled. Among about 400 genotyped donors of the cohort, an average of around 250,000 unique TCR beta nucleotide sequences was sequenced per donor, of which about 19% were non-productive. In the later analysis, no new phenotypic data were used to find candidate immune exposures; instead, reliance was placed on TCR beta sequences and their occurrence across donors. A handful of DR-DQ haplotypes were treated as single units for association and clustering because of strong linkage in the cohort. To predict cytomegalovirus infection status, the study combined high-throughput TCR immunosequencing, statistical association of individual TCRs with disease status, and machine learning. The T cell repertoires of 670 or so subjects were profiled by immunosequencing and related to cytomegalovirus serostatus. The study aimed to test whether cataloging public T cell receptors could reveal signatures of past pathogen exposure.

The cohort comprised fewer than 750 healthy bone marrow donors. Cohort members were all nominally healthy when sampled, although unrecorded immune exposures were likely present. The donor tested CMV seronegative, placing the donor among the 300 to 400 seronegative members of the cohort. A peripheral blood sample was provided by each donor, and peripheral blood mononuclear cells were used for TCR beta sequencing. The Qiagen DNeasy Blood Extraction Kit was used to extract genomic DNA from the blood cell samples. Here is what the overall study found, with its caveats: Most CMV-associated TCR beta chains appeared to be HLA-restricted in a later analysis, and the HLA associations seemed to be driven largely by CMV exposure. The classifier was reported to diagnose cytomegalovirus status with high specificity and sensitivity in both the original and validation cohorts. It was suggested by the authors that the approach could potentially be generalized to other disease states and immunological phenotypes. Assigning TCR associations to individual alleles was difficult when HLA alleles, especially DR and DQ, strongly co-occurred. In a later genetic analysis, a missense DCLRE1C variant was associated with V-gene and J-gene trimming of TCR beta chains, and the association was replicated in an independent cohort. A few of the identified cytomegalovirus-associated TCR beta chains were confirmed in vitro to be specific for cytomegalovirus antigens. In an earlier analysis of 587 of the donors, most TCR beta V segments were observed in productive rearrangements about 87% or about 30% of the time, broadly matching IMGT annotations. Because HLA typing was unavailable for some donors at each locus, only the typed subset was used in association tests. CMV serostatus was the only immune exposure information available for the cohort. The earlier analysis of a few hundred of the donors excluded about 16 rarely observed V segments, including chromosome 9 orphons, because counts were too low. The study listed 150 to 200 TCR beta chains as associated with cytomegalovirus. Across donors, most TCR sequences were observed very rarely, whereas some public TCRs were present in many individuals. According to a later analysis, TCR association rates differed among HLA loci, with DRB1 alleles showing the most associated TCRs and HLA-C alleles showing the fewest. At a false discovery rate of 0.05, a later analysis linked 15,000 to 20,000 TCR beta sequences to specific HLA alleles. A group of highly shared sequence variants was considered likely to be a technical artifact of the sequencing pipeline. A later analysis found that HLA-associated TCR beta chains were more clonally expanded and had lower generation probabilities than equally common non-associated chains. A further reported finding was that TCR beta sequences accurately predicted the HLA-A and HLA-B alleles for most subjects in the first cohort. The cohort was sequenced for TCR beta chains only, and without alpha or paired-chain data the features that could be detected were limited. Roughly uniform sequencing depth across donors was assumed in presence/absence analyses, although this assumption may not hold. Compared with the roughly 670-donor mean, donors in an Asian-associated ancestry cluster had fewer N-insertions in productive TCRs, according to a later genetic analysis. Because the 87-base-pair reads could not distinguish some IMGT-functional V segments, including TRBV6-2 and TRBV6-3, those segments were excluded. Several of the top co-occurrence clusters appeared to be linked to parvovirus B19, influenza, CMV and Epstein-Barr virus, according to a later analysis. Correlated functional status among segregating V segments might reflect linkage disequilibrium, but an unknown experimental factor could not be ruled out.

This clone was detected only a few times. The specificity of this receptor is unknown. Per-nucleotide qualities are absent, and no much larger clonotype sits a single base away. The CDR3 has 14 amino acids, counting the end cysteine and phenylalanine. The DNA shown is the 42-base CDR3, in frame from base 1. The junction shows trimming of 3 bases on V and 8 bases on J, plus 17 bases between the germline ends. CDR1 and CDR2 (SQVTM, ANQGSEA) derive from the germline V gene. The receptor library was made with the immunoSEQ multiplex PCR assay. The multiplex PCR relied on a mix of 60 forward primers for TCR Vbeta segments and 13 reverse primers for TCR Jbeta segments. The CDR3 region of rearranged TCR beta genes was amplified from genomic DNA by a multiplex PCR assay. Amplified TCR beta libraries were sequenced as 87-base-pair reads on the Illumina HiSeq System. Processing in the source paper ran as follows. Across the 666 repertoires, a later analysis counted some 80 million unique TCR beta chains, some 11 million of which were shared by at least two donors. A nearest-neighbor algorithm error-corrected the raw reads and collapsed the reads into unique sequences, merging closely related sequences to remove PCR and sequencing errors. To assign V, D and J gene segments, CDR3 sequences were aligned to IMGT reference sequences. For a sequence to be retained, at least a six-nucleotide match to both a V gene segment and a J gene segment was required. Rearrangements were called productive when the CDR3 lacked stop codons and stayed in frame with V and J; all others were non-productive. Following IMGT convention, CDR3 was defined as the stretch from the second conserved V-encoded cysteine to the conserved J-encoded phenylalanine. The earlier analysis of approximately 590 of the donors excluded any sequence lacking an unambiguous match to a single V gene segment. In an earlier analysis of around 600 of the donors, V segments were called functional above 56.7% productive rearrangements and were called segregating when the between-donor standard deviation exceeded 5%. A statistical classification framework was built for diagnosing cytomegalovirus status from the catalog of TCR beta chain sequences. In a later analysis, TCR nucleotide sequences were compared against IMGT/GENE-DB human TR gene sequences so that V and J genes could be assigned. Using the TCRdist pipeline, a later analysis assigned CDR3 sequences along with most-parsimonious VDJ recombination scenarios. A later analysis defined each TCR beta chain by its CDR3 amino acid sequence plus V-gene family, and excluded reads lacking a unique V-gene family. As a way to deal with suspected cross-contamination and a sequencing artifact, a later analysis dropped 592 nucleotide sequences that were highly shared and had low generation probability. In a later analysis, a clonal expansion index for each public chain was calculated from normalized within-repertoire ranks of inferred template counts. In a later analysis, generation probabilities were computed using a VDJ recombination model fitted to out-of-frame rearrangements, and the results were checked against IGoR. In a later analysis, hypergeometric tests were used to score TCR-TCR, TCR-HLA and TCR-CMV co-occurrence, with a repertoire-size bias correction applied to TCR pairs. In a later analysis, false discovery rates were estimated by permuting HLA or CMV assignments 20 times. In a later analysis, co-occurring TCRs were grouped using DBSCAN, and TCRdist sequence similarity was added for clustering within HLA-allele-positive subsets. Repertoires with fewer than 30,000 or more than 120,000 public chains were left out of co-occurrence clustering, as were about five repertoires with anomalous nucleotide sharing. TCRdb provides this immuneACCESS table in a form limited to in-frame rearrangements. Some clones are lacking; in checked studies, under half of them reflect an unresolved V gene, and why the rest are absent is not known. From that table come the V and J calls and clone size; the DNA was used to work out D and trimming. Counted in this sample were 160,000 or so clones; approximately 76% of them appeared once. Together, the top ten hold over 1.1% of the sample.

This TCR came from a man in his 60s in good health and CMV-seronegative. Input material: PBMCs. The chain employs TRBV29-1 and TRBJ2-1, with a weak D call of TRBD2 (6 bases match). CDR3 region: CSVEGLKPTDEQFF. The bases are TGCAGCGTTGAGGGACTCAAACCTACGGATGAGCAGTTCTTC.